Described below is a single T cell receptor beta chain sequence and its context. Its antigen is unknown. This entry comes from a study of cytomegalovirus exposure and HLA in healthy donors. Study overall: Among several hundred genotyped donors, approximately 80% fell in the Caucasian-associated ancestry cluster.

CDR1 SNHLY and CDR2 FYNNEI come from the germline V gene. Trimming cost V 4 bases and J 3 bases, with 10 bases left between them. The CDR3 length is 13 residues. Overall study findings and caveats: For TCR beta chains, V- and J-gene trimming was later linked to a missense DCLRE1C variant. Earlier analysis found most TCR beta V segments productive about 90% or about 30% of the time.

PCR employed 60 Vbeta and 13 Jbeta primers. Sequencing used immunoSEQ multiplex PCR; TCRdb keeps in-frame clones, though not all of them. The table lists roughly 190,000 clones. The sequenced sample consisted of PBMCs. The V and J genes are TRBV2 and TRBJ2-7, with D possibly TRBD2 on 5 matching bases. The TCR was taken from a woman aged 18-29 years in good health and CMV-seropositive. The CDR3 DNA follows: TGTGCCAGCAGTGGGACTCAGATCTACGAGCAGTACTTC. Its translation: CASSGTQIYEQYF.